This paragraph covers one T cell receptor (beta chain) sequence. Its specific antigen is unknown. The record has no base qualities; no much larger clone is one base away. The CDR3 covers 15 residues, taking in both the cysteine and the phenylalanine. Only the CDR3 region is kept as DNA, spanning 45 bases read in frame from base 1. From a lookup of the germline V gene (reference sequence), CDR1 and CDR2 are SGHAT and FQDESV. At the junction V is shortened by 1 base and J by 13 bases; bases outside the gene matches: 6. Donors were healthy HIV-negative adults with no recently reported acute infections or vaccinations. All donors were Caucasian adults living in Nashville, Tennessee, USA. CD4+ T cells were enriched by magnetic negative selection; naive cells were then positively selected on CD45RA, and the negative fraction formed the memory subset. Blood was obtained by leukapheresis, after which PBMCs were separated by Ficoll-Histopaque density gradient centrifugation and cryopreserved in liquid nitrogen vapor phase. Analytical flow cytometry was used to check the purity and quantity of every magnetically sorted T cell population. Each sorted fraction had its genomic DNA isolated and then quantified by UV absorbance on a Nanodrop 2000c.

The data were taken from a study of shared clonotypes between healthy human individuals (dated by TCRdb to about 2020). Context from the whole study: Two women and a few men aged 18 to 49 years were included in the cohort. Per donor, three plates each were used for CD4 naive and CD4 memory, two for CD8 naive, and one for CD8 memory. The study deeply sequenced blood TCR repertoires of five healthy adults to estimate repertoire size and the extent of clonotype sharing between individuals. To increase sequencing depth and limit assay-specific biases, different laboratories used diverse techniques to prepare libraries and sequence TCR repertoires. Each donor's leukapheresis produced roughly between roughly 0.85 and 9 billion PBMCs. Overall results and qualifications from the work: Naive subsets generally had larger estimated clonotype richness than memory subsets did. Even with the large sequencing depth, rarefaction of the sorted-subset datasets indicated that sequencing was incomplete. Pairwise subsampling indicated that sequencing depth was expected to affect the degree of clonotype sharing among donors. Clonotypes shared by all four sorted-subset donors showed higher generation probabilities than non-shared clonotypes. Sampling was restricted to blood, and TCR repertoires in tissues likely differ from the TCR repertoires found in blood. Because the study included only a small number of donors, the genetic and exposure-history diversity represented was limited. When a handful of donors were compared, the shared fraction of clonotypes was 5% to 6.5% for naive CD4, roughly 3.3% for naive CD8, 2.3% for memory CD4, and about 0.36% for memory CD8.

Using the deep immunoSEQ assay, TCR CDR3 regions were amplified from genomic DNA by multiplex PCR. For each cell subset, the extracted genomic DNA was distributed evenly across all wells of several immunoSEQ 96-well plates, and each plate served as one replicate. Each replicate PCR for sorted subsets received approximately 200 ng genomic DNA, equal to about 29,000 T cell genomes. Purified libraries were quantified with a Qubit 3.0 fluorometer, sized on a Bioanalyzer 2100, and re-quantified with the KAPA Library Quantification kit. Every immunoSEQ 96-well plate was sequenced on a separate single-read 150-cycle Illumina NextSeq 550 flow cell. Processing in the source paper ran as follows. Because only junctional sequences without quality scores were contained in the immunoSEQ output, filtering matching that applied to full-length reads could not be performed. To assign V/J genes and CDR3, sequences were annotated against IMGT germline references using PyIR, a Python wrapper for IgBLAST v1.9. Reads with weak V/J assignments (E-value above 1e-6), missing CDR3, stop codons, out-of-frame junctions, or ambiguous translated residues were removed. V3J clonotypes were defined as sequences sharing an identical inferred V gene, J gene, and CDR3 amino acid sequence. The percentage overlap between two repertoires was calculated by dividing the number of shared unique clonotypes by the size of the smaller repertoire. Three approaches were used to assess repertoire richness: RTK rarefaction, the Chao1 estimator, and Recon v2.1 estimates of unobserved clonotypes. OLGA was used to compute generation probabilities for all TCRbeta clonotypes that the gDNA method yielded from a handful of donors. TCRdb re-hosts the immuneACCESS table, in-frame sequences only. Its copies lack some clones; in the studies checked, an unresolved V gene accounts for under half of them, and the cause for the rest is not known. The V and J calls and clone size are taken from that table; D and trimming were inferred from the DNA. In this sample the table shows roughly 1.5 million clones, around 98% of which occur a single time. In total, the top ten clones hold approximately 0.44% of the sample.

Material: naive CD4+ T cells sorted from blood. The cell subset or site label, as the study defines it: CD45RA+ positively selected. The chain couples TRBV11-1 to TRBJ2-1, with 14 bases in between that match TRBD2. The clonotype comes from a man aged 25-45 years in good health. The nucleotide sequence reads TGTGCCAGCAGCTTAGTGTCGGGACTAGCGGGAGAACAGTTCTTC. Translated, it reads CASSLVSGLAGEQFF. Supplemented by the reference TRBV11-1 and TRBJ2-1 proteins around the CDR3, the complete variable domain is EAEVAQSPRYKITEKSQAVAFWCDPISGHATLYWYRQILGQGPELLVQFQDESVVDDSQLPKDRFSAERLKGVDSTLKIQPAELGDSAMYLCASSLVSGLAGEQFFGPGTRLTVL.